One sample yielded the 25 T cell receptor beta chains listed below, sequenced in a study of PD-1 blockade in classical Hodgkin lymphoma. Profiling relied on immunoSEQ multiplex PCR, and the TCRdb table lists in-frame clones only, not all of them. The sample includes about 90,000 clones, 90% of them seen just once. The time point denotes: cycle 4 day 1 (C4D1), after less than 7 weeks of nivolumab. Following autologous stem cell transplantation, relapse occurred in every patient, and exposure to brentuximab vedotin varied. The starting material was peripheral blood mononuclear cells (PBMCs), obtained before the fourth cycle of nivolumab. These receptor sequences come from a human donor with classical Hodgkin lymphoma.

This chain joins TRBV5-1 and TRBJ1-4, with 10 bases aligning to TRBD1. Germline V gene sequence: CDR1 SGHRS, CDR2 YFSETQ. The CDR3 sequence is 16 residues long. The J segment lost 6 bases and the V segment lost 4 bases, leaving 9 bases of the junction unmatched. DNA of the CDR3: TGCGCCAGCAGCGGGGGGACAGGGGAATGGGATGAAAAACTGTTTTTT. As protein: CASSGGTGEWDEKLFF.

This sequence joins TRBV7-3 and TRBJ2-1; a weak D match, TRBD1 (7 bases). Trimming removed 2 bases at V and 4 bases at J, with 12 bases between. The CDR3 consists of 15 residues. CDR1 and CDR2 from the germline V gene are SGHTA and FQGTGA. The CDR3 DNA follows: TGTGCCAGCAGCTTAGGGGGGACAGATTACAATGAGCAGTTCTTC. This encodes CASSLGGTDYNEQFF.

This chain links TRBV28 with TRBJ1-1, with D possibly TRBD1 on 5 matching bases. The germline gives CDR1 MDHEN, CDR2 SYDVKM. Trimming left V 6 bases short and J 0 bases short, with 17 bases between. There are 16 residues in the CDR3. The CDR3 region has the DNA TGTGCCAGCAGGATTGCGATCAGGGAGTTGAACACTGAAGCTTTCTTT. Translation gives CASRIAIRELNTEAFF. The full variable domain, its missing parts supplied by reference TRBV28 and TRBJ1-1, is DVKVTQSSRYLVKRTGEKVFLECVQDMDHENMFWYRQDPGLGLRLIYFSYDVKMKEKGDIPEGYSVSREKKERFSLILESASTNQTSMYLCASRIAIRELNTEAFFGQGTRLTVV.

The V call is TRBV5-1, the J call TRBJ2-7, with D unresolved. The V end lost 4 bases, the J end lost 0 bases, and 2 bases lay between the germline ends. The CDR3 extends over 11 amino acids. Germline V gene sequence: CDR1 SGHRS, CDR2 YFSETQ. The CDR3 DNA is TGCGCCAGCAGCGGCTCCTACGAGCAGTACTTC. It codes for CASSGSYEQYF.

The CDR3 sequence: CASSPPALTRTSTDTQYF. In DNA, the CDR3 is TGTGCCAGCAGCCCACCGGCCCTCACAAGAACTAGCACAGATACGCAGTATTTT. V and J are TRBV7-7 and TRBJ2-3; D is ambiguous. This CDR3 comprises 18 residues. Germline CDR1 is SSHAT and CDR2 is FNYEAQ (reference sequence). V was clipped by 5 bases and J by 0 bases, with 21 bases between them.

The chain's CDR3 is CASSHATGGLIQETQYF. CDR3 in DNA: TGCGCCAGCAGCCACGCGACAGGGGGCCTAATTCAAGAGACCCAGTACTTC. The chain is built from TRBV4-3 and TRBJ2-5; TRBD1 matches 10 bases. The CDR3 extends over 17 amino acids. Losses at the gene ends were 3 bases for V and 2 bases for J; bases not matched to a gene: 9. CDR1 and CDR2 from the germline V gene are LGHNA and YSLEER.

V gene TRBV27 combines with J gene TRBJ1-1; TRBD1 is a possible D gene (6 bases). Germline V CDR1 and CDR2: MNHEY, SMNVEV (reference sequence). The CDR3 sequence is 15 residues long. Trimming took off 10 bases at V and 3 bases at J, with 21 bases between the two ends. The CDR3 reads CATSRRGRGDTEAFF. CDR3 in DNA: TGTGCCACCTCAAGACGGGGGCGTGGGGACACTGAAGCTTTCTTT.

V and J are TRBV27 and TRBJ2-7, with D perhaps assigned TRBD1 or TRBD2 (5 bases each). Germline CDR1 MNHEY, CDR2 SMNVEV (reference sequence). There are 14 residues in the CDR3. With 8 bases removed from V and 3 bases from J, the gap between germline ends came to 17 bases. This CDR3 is CASGAGTSDYEQYF. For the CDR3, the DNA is TGTGCCAGCGGAGCCGGGACCTCGGACTACGAGCAGTACTTC.

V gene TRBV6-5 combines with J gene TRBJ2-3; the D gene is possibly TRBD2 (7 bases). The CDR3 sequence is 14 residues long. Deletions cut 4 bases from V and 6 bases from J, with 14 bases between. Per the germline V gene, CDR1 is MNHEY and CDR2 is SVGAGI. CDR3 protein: CASSLRGGADTQYF. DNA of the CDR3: TGTGCCAGCAGTTTGAGAGGGGGGGCGGATACGCAGTATTTT.

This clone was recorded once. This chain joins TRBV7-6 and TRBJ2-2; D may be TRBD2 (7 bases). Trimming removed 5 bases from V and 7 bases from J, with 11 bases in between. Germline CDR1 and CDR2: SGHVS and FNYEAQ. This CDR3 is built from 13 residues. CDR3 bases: TGTGCCAGCAGCGGGGGGGACAACGGGGAGCTGTTTTTT. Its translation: CASSGGDNGELFF.

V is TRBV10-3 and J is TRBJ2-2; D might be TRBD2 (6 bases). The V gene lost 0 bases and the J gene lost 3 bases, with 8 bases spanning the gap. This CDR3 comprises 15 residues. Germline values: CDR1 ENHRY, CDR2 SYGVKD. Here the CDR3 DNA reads TGTGCCATCAGTGAGTCCGGGACTTACACCGGGGAGCTGTTTTTT. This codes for CAISESGTYTGELFF.

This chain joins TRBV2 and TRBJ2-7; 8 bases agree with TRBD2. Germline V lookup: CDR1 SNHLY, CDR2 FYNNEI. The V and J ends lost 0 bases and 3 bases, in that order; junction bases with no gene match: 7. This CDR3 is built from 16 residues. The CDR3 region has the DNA TGTGCCAGCAGTGAAGCAGGGCGGGGGGATAACTACGAGCAGTACTTC. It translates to CASSEAGRGDNYEQYF.

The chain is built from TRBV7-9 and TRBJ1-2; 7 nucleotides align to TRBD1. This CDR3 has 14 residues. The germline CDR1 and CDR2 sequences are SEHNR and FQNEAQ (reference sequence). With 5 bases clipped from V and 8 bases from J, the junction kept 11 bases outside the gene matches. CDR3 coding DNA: TGTGCCAGCAGCACTCAGACAGGGATCGGCGGCTACACCTTC. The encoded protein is CASSTQTGIGGYTF.

The DNA of the CDR3 is TGCGCCAGCAGCGTAAAGTTAGAGCCACCGAACACTGAAGCTTTCTTT. Protein sequence: CASSVKLEPPNTEAFF. The chain employs TRBV5-1 and TRBJ1-1, with D unclear. Trimming shortened V by 4 bases and J by 1 base, and 17 bases separated the two germline ends. The CDR3 runs 16 residues. The germline V gene encodes CDR1 SGHRS and CDR2 YFSETQ. Full variable domain (rest looked up from reference TRBV5-1 and TRBJ1-1): KAGVTQTPRYLIKTRGQQVTLSCSPISGHRSVSWYQQTPGQGLQFLFEYFSETQRNKGNFPGRFSGRQFSNSRSEMNVSTLELGDSALYLCASSVKLEPPNTEAFFGQGTRLTVV.

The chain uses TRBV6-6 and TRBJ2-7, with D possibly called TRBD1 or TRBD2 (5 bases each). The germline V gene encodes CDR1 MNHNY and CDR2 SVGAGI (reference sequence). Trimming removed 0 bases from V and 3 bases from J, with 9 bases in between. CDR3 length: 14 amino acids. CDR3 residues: CASSYSGTYYEQYF. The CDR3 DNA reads TGTGCCAGCAGTTACTCCGGGACCTACTACGAGCAGTACTTC.

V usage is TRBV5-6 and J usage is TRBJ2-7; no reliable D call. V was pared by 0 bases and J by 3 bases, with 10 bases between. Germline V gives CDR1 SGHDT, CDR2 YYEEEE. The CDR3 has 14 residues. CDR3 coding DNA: TGTGCCAGCAGCTTGGTACAGACACTCTACGAGCAGTACTTC. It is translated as CASSLVQTLYEQYF.

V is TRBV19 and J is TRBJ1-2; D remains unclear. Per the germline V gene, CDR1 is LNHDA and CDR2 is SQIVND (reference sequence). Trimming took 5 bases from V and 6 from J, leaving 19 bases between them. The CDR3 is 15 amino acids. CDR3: CASSPIGSGSDGYTF. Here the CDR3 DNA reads TGTGCCAGTAGTCCCATAGGTTCGGGAAGCGATGGCTACACCTTC. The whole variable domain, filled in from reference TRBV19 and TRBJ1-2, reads DGGITQSPKYLFRKEGQNVTLSCEQNLNHDAMYWYRQDPGQGLRLIYYSQIVNDFQKGDIAEGYSVSREKKESFPLTVTSAQKNPTAFYLCASSPIGSGSDGYTFGSGTRLTVV.

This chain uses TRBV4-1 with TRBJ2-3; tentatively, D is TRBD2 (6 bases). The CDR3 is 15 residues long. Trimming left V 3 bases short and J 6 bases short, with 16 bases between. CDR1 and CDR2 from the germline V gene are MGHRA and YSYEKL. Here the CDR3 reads CASSQGGREQDTQYF. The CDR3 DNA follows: TGCGCCAGCAGCCAGGGGGGTCGGGAACAGGATACGCAGTATTTT.

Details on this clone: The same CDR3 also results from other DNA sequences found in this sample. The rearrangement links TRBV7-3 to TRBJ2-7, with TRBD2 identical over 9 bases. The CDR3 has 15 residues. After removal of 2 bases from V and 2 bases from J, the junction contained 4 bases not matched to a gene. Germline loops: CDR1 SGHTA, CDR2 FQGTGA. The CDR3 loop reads CASSLLGGGAYEQYF. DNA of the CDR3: TGTGCCAGCAGCTTATTGGGCGGGGGGGCCTACGAGCAGTACTTC.

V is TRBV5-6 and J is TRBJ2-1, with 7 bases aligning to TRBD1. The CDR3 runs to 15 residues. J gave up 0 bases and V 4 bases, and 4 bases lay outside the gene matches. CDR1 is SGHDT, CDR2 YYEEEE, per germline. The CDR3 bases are TGTGCCAGCAGCCCGGACAGGAGCTCCTACAATGAGCAGTTCTTC. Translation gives CASSPDRSSYNEQFF.

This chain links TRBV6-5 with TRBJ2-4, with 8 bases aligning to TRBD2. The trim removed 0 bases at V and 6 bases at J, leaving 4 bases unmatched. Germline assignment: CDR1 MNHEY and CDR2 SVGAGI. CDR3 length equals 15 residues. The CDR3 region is CASSYSGLAVNIQYF. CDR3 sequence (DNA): TGTGCCAGCAGTTACTCAGGACTAGCTGTAAACATTCAGTACTTC.

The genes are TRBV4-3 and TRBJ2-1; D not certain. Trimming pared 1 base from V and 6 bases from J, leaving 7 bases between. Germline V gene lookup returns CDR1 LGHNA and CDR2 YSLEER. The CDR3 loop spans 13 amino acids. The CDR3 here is CASSQAGFNEQFF. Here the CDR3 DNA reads TGCGCCAGCAGCCAAGCGGGCTTCAATGAGCAGTTCTTC.

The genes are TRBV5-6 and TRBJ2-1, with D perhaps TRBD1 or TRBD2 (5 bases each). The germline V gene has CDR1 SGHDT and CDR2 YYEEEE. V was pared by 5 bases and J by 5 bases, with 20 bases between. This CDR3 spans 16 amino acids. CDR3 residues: CASRPAGTGTNNEQFF. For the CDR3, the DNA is TGTGCCAGCAGGCCCGCCGGGACCGGGACGAACAATGAGCAGTTCTTC.

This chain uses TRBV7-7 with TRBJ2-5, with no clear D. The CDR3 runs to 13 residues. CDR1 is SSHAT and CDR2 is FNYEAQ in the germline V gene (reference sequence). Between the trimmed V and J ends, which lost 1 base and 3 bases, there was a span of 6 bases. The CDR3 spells CASSLVPEETQYF. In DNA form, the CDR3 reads TGTGCCAGCAGCTTAGTCCCTGAAGAGACCCAGTACTTC.

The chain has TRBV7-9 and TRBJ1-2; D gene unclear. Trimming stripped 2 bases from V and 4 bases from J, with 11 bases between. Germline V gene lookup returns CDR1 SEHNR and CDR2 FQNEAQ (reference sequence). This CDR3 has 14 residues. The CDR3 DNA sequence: TGTGCCAGCAGCTTAACGGACGGGAGCTATGGCTACACCTTC. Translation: CASSLTDGSYGYTF.